This T cell receptor (beta chain) was captured in a study of T-cell reconstitution after alpha-beta-depleted transplantation in children. Study-wide results and limits: Several hundred expanded graft clones reportedly supplied alpha-beta T cells about two months after transplant. A year post-transplant, T-cell counts and diversity derived mostly from newly produced T cells. Where some patients showed high TCRbeta diversity at day 60, it came from recipient T cells and thymic progenitors that had survived.

A TCRbeta library incorporating unique molecular identifiers was prepared. TCRdb passed the PCR reads through MiXCR, listing each CDR3 protein once. The data show 450,000 to 550,000 distinct CDR3 sequences, roughly 11% seen once. This clonotype was detected a few times. The antigen is undetermined. CDR3 size: 13 residues. Germline assignment: CDR1 MDHEN and CDR2 SYDVKM. Deletions cut 3 bases from V and 9 bases from J, with 12 bases between. The genes are TRBV28 and TRBJ1-5; no reliable D call. This clonotype was obtained from a female patient aged 2-9 years who had a stem cell transplant for aplastic anemia, so the T cells may come from the graft donor. This specimen consisted of PBMCs, mostly from graft donor cells, obtained 180 days after TCRalphabeta/CD19-depleted stem cell transplant. CDR3 sequence reads: CASSFHSSGPQHF. The CDR3 DNA follows: TGTGCCAGCAGTTTCCACAGTTCCGGGCCCCAGCATTTT.